This entry lists 29 T cell receptor beta chains sequenced from one sample in a study of blood T cell repertoires in COVID-19 (dated by TCRdb to 2018 to 2020). Library construction relied on the immunoSEQ multiplex PCR assay. TCRdb mirrors the immuneACCESS table, restricted to in-frame sequences. Some clones are absent from its copies; in checked studies, under half trace to an unresolved V gene, and the reason for the others is unknown. The sample table holds about 300,000 clones, of which about nine tenths were seen once. The ten largest clones capture more than 9% of the sample. The sample was PBMCs or T cells enriched from blood (not recorded which). These receptors were taken from a woman younger than 30 who had recovered from COVID-19.

This chain connects TRBV7-9 to TRBJ2-1; D call uncertain. From germline, CDR1 is SEHNR and CDR2 FQNEAQ (reference sequence). The CDR3 is made up of 11 amino acids. The ends were cut back, 3 bases at V and 9 bases at J, with 6 bases in the middle. In DNA form, the CDR3 reads TGTGCCAGCAGCTTCACGGGTGAGCAGTTCTTC. It codes for CASSFTGEQFF.

The chain uses TRBV7-3 and TRBJ2-3; TRBD1 agrees at 8 bases. Germline lookup yields CDR1 SGHTA and CDR2 FQGTGA. CDR3 length: 13 residues. V lost 5 bases, J lost 4 bases, and 2 bases stayed unmatched. In DNA form, the CDR3 reads TGTGCCAGCAGCAAGGACAGGGCAGATACGCAGTATTTT. This encodes CASSKDRADTQYF.

This chain links TRBV20-1 with TRBJ2-3; 13 nucleotides align to TRBD2. The CDR3 has 16 residues. Trimming removed 3 bases from V and 8 bases from J; junction bases left unmatched: 11. Germline V lookup: CDR1 DFQATT, CDR2 SNEGSKA (reference sequence). The chain's CDR3 is CSASSGLAGDPVTQYF. CDR3 DNA sequence: TGCAGTGCTAGTAGTGGACTAGCGGGGGATCCGGTTACGCAGTATTTT.

This chain joins TRBV7-8 and TRBJ2-5; D is perhaps TRBD1 (6 bases). The V end lost 0 bases, the J end lost 1 base, and 12 bases lay between the germline ends. CDR1 is SGHVS, CDR2 FQNEAQ, per germline. The length of the CDR3 is 16 residues. Here the CDR3 DNA reads TGTGCCAGCAGCTTAGCTGGGGGCGCGGCCCAAGAGACCCAGTACTTC. This sequence encodes CASSLAGGAAQETQYF. The full variable domain, completed using reference TRBV7-8 and TRBJ2-5, is GAGVSQSPRYKVAKRGQDVALRCDPISGHVSLFWYQQALGQGPEFLTYFQNEAQLDKSGLPSDRFFAERPEGSVSTLKIQRTQQEDSAVYLCASSLAGGAAQETQYFGPGTRLLVL.

The J gene is TRBJ2-3, the V gene TRBV5-4; 8 bases agree with TRBD2. Germline lookup yields CDR1 SGHNT and CDR2 YYREEE (reference sequence). The junction had 11 bases not matched to a gene; V was cut back by 9 bases and J by 5 bases. This CDR3 region has 14 residues. CDR3 coding DNA: TGTGCCACCCTCCCGGGGGGGCTGGAAGATACGCAGTATTTT. Amino acids: CATLPGGLEDTQYF.

This clone was observed a few times. The rearrangement uses TRBV29-1 and TRBJ1-2; a possible D gene is TRBD1 (5 bases). The CDR3 runs 14 residues. Germline V lookup: CDR1 SQVTM, CDR2 ANQGSEA. V shed 5 bases and J shed 8 bases, with 21 bases lying between them. DNA for the CDR3: TGCAGCGTTTCGGCTGATACGGGGGGAGGGGGCTACACCTTC. Translated: CSVSADTGGGGYTF.

This clone came up many times. The V gene is TRBV2, the J gene TRBJ1-2; D is uncertain. Trimming shortened V by 3 bases and J by 8 bases, and 16 bases separated the two germline ends. The CDR3 extends over 14 amino acids. Germline CDR1 and CDR2: SNHLY and FYNNEI. CDR3 sequence reads: CASSDLAQIGGYTF. The CDR3 coding sequence is TGTGCCAGCAGTGATTTAGCGCAGATCGGGGGCTACACCTTC.

The gene calls are TRBV6-1 and TRBJ1-1; D uncertain. This CDR3 has 13 amino acids. The germline V gene has CDR1 MNHNS and CDR2 SASEGT. V was trimmed by 1 base and J by 7 bases, leaving 10 bases between them. The CDR3 bases are TGTGCCAGCAGTGAAGTGGTAACAGTTGAAGCTTTCTTT. Encoded protein: CASSEVVTVEAFF.

This rearrangement joins TRBV30 to TRBJ1-2, with TRBD1 matching 8 bases. Germline trimming cut 0 bases from V and 1 base from J; bases unmatched to any gene: 7. Germline V gene lookup returns CDR1 GTSNPN and CDR2 SVGIG (reference sequence). CDR3 size: 16 residues. The CDR3 DNA follows: TGTGCCTGGAGTGTATCCCGGGACAGGATTAACTATGGCTACACCTTC. Its protein is CAWSVSRDRINYGYTF.

J is TRBJ2-1 and V is TRBV2; 10 bases line up with TRBD2. The CDR3 contains 16 residues. Germline trimming cut 3 bases from V and 0 bases from J; bases unmatched to any gene: 2. Germline values: CDR1 SNHLY, CDR2 FYNNEI. For the CDR3, the DNA is TGTGCCAGCAGTGATGCTAGCGGGAGCTCCTACAATGAGCAGTTCTTC. This codes for CASSDASGSSYNEQFF.

The chain combines TRBV11-1 with TRBJ2-5; 9 bases are a match to TRBD1. The germline gives CDR1 SGHAT, CDR2 FQDESV (reference sequence). The CDR3 loop spans 15 amino acids. V trimming: 5 bases; J trimming: 4 bases; junction bases outside the gene matches: 8. The CDR3 reads CASSGGTGTPETQYF. The CDR3 DNA is TGTGCCAGCAGCGGGGGGACAGGGACCCCAGAGACCCAGTACTTC.

J is TRBJ1-1 and V is TRBV6-5; possible D gene TRBD1, 6 bases. Per germline, CDR1 MNHEY and CDR2 SVGAGI. The V gene lost 5 bases and the J gene lost 8 bases, with 15 bases spanning the gap. The CDR3 covers 13 residues. CDR3 DNA: TGTGCCAGCAGTAACCCCCAGGGGTGGGAAGCTTTCTTT. Its translation: CASSNPQGWEAFF.

The count of this clone is one. V usage is TRBV2 and J usage is TRBJ1-3; 7 nucleotides agree with TRBD1. V lost 5 bases, J lost 2 bases, and 3 bases stayed unmatched. The CDR3 length is 14 residues. Germline-derived CDR1 and CDR2 are SNHLY and FYNNEI. Here the CDR3 reads CASSSQGAGNTIYF. In DNA form, the CDR3 reads TGTGCCAGCAGTTCGCAGGGGGCTGGAAACACCATATATTTT.

This clone was detected only a few times. The chain links TRBV6-4 to TRBJ2-3, with 10 bases matching TRBD2. Germline V lookup: CDR1 MRHNA, CDR2 SNTAGT. This CDR3 is 14 amino acids long. Germline trimming cut 6 bases from V and 3 bases from J; bases unmatched to any gene: 3. In DNA, the CDR3 is TGTGCCAGCAGCCTAGCGGGGGAGACAGATACGCAGTATTTT. It translates to CASSLAGETDTQYF.

The DNA of the CDR3 is TGTGCCAGCAGCGTCCACAGGGGAGTGTCTAATTCACCCCTCCACTTT. As protein: CASSVHRGVSNSPLHF. This chain joins TRBV9 and TRBJ1-6, with 7 nucleotides matching TRBD1. The CDR3 is 16 residues long. CDR1 and CDR2 (germline): SGDLS, YYNGEE. J gave up 6 bases and V 2 bases, and 8 bases lay outside the gene matches.

The chain joins TRBV7-9 to TRBJ1-1; D not resolved. The germline V and J ends were trimmed by 1 base and 0 bases, with 3 bases remaining between them. The CDR3 has 13 residues. Germline V gene data show CDR1 as SEHNR and CDR2 as FQNEAQ (reference sequence). CDR3 nucleotides: TGTGCCAGCAGCTTAGACTTGAACACTGAAGCTTTCTTT. Translation: CASSLDLNTEAFF.

This clone has at least ten counts. The chain recombines TRBV7-3 with TRBJ1-1; 9 bases map to TRBD1. The CDR3 has 17 amino acids. CDR1 and CDR2 from the germline V gene are SGHTA and FQGTGA. V shed 2 bases and J 5 bases; nucleotides not matched to a gene: 12. CDR3 sequence (DNA): TGTGCCAGCAGCTTAGTTGGGACAGGGAATACGGCGACTGAAGCTTTCTTT. It is translated as CASSLVGTGNTATEAFF. Full variable domain (outside the CDR3, taken from reference TRBV7-3 and TRBJ1-1): GAGVSQTPSNKVTEKGKYVELRCDPISGHTALYWYRQSLGQGPEFLIYFQGTGAADDSGLPNDRFFAVRPEGSVSTLKIQRTERGDSAVYLCASSLVGTGNTATEAFFGQGTRLTVV.

The V and J genes are TRBV11-2 and TRBJ1-5, with 9 bases identical to TRBD1. The ends lost 5 bases at V and 5 bases at J; junction bases unmatched: 7. The V gene's germline CDR1 is SGHAT and CDR2 FQNNGV. The CDR3 contains 15 residues. DNA for the CDR3: TGTGCCAGCAGCCTAAGACAGGGGGAGGATCAGCCCCAGCATTTT. This gives the protein CASSLRQGEDQPQHF. The full variable domain, completed using reference TRBV11-2 and TRBJ1-5, is EAGVAQSPRYKIIEKRQSVAFWCNPISGHATLYWYQQILGQGPKLLIQFQNNGVVDDSQLPKDRFSAERLKGVDSTLKIQPAKLEDSAVYLCASSLRQGEDQPQHFGDGTRLSIL.

V is TRBV5-1 and J is TRBJ1-1; D is possibly TRBD1 (5 bases). V gave up 0 bases and J gave up 7 bases, with 7 bases separating them. The germline gives CDR1 SGHRS, CDR2 YFSETQ. The CDR3 runs to 12 residues. Here the CDR3 DNA reads TGCGCCAGCAGCTTGGGACAGTATGAAGCTTTCTTT. This encodes CASSLGQYEAFF.

This sequence joins TRBV6-4 and TRBJ1-4, with 9 bases aligning to TRBD1. V trimming: 4 bases; J trimming: 3 bases; junction bases outside the gene matches: 6. CDR3 length: 16 amino acids. CDR1 is MRHNA, CDR2 SNTAGT, per germline. The DNA of the CDR3 is TGTGCCAGCAGTGGCCGGGACAGGGCGCCTAATGAAAAACTGTTTTTT. It is translated as CASSGRDRAPNEKLFF.

The gene calls are TRBV21-1 and TRBJ1-1; the table assigns TRBD1, which was not confirmed against the DNA. TRBV21-1 constitutes a pseudogene. This CDR3 has 14 amino acids. The CDR3 region is CASSKTGGFTEAFF. The CDR3 bases are TGTGCCAGCAGCAAAACAGGGGGGTTCACTGAAGCTTTCTTT.

Worth noting for this clone: The sample has other DNA sequences that encode this CDR3 too. The V and J genes are TRBV28 and TRBJ1-2; no clear D. V was shortened by 5 bases and J by 2 bases, with 3 bases between the two germline ends. CDR3 length: 11 amino acids. Germline V gene lookup returns CDR1 MDHEN and CDR2 SYDVKM. CDR3 sequence reads: CASSVNYGYTF. In nucleotides, the CDR3 is TGTGCCAGCAGTGTAAACTATGGCTACACCTTC.

This chain uses TRBV5-1 with TRBJ1-4; TRBD1 matches at 7 bases. Germline assignment: CDR1 SGHRS and CDR2 YFSETQ. CDR3 length: 15 residues. Trimming at V came to 4 bases and at J to 5 bases, leaving 8 bases not matched to a gene. CDR3 sequence: CASSDPGQPNEKLFF. Here the CDR3 DNA reads TGCGCCAGCAGCGACCCGGGACAGCCAAATGAAAAACTGTTTTTT.

The chain carries TRBV28 and TRBJ1-4, with TRBD1 as a possible D gene (6 bases). The length of the CDR3 is 12 residues. CDR1 and CDR2 (germline): MDHEN, SYDVKM. Between the trimmed V and J ends, which lost 8 bases and 10 bases, there was a span of 14 bases. The CDR3 reads CASGQKIRKLFF. The CDR3 DNA follows: TGTGCCAGCGGACAGAAAATCCGAAAACTGTTTTTT.

The CDR3 spells CASSPLIGDTEAFF. The CDR3 DNA follows: TGCGCCAGCAGCCCGCTTATCGGGGACACTGAAGCTTTCTTT. The genes are TRBV5-1 and TRBJ1-1; D unclear. Per germline, CDR1 SGHRS and CDR2 YFSETQ. V lost 4 bases and J 3 bases, leaving 13 bases between the germline ends. The CDR3 extends over 14 amino acids.

The chain has TRBV19 and TRBJ1-2, with a weak D call TRBD1 (5 bases). The V end lost 8 bases, the J end lost 1 base, and 17 bases lay between the germline ends. CDR1 and CDR2 (germline): LNHDA, SQIVND (reference sequence). The CDR3 loop spans 15 amino acids. CDR3 DNA sequence: TGTGCCAGTCAAAGCGGGACGGCCAATAACTATGGCTACACCTTC. Translating it yields CASQSGTANNYGYTF. Full variable domain (remainder filled in from reference TRBV19 and TRBJ1-2): DGGITQSPKYLFRKEGQNVTLSCEQNLNHDAMYWYRQDPGQGLRLIYYSQIVNDFQKGDIAEGYSVSREKKESFPLTVTSAQKNPTAFYLCASQSGTANNYGYTFGSGTRLTVV.

This sequence joins TRBV29-1 and TRBJ1-4, with 7 nucleotides matching TRBD1. Unmatched junction bases numbered 2, after V lost 3 bases and J lost 4 bases. This CDR3 has 13 residues. CDR1 and CDR2 (germline): SQVTM, ANQGSEA. CDR3 residues: CSVEDRLNEKLFF. The DNA for the CDR3 is TGCAGCGTTGAGGACAGGCTTAATGAAAAACTGTTTTTT.

As for this clone: The same CDR3 arises from other DNA sequences in this sample as well. V and J are TRBV27 and TRBJ1-5; 11 bases line up with TRBD1. Germline-derived CDR1 and CDR2 are MNHEY and SMNVEV (reference sequence). Trimming cost V 5 bases and J 6 bases; bases outside gene matches: 3. The CDR3 spans 14 residues. In DNA form, the CDR3 reads TGTGCCAGCAGTCTCGGGACAGGGGGTCAGCCCCAGCATTTT. This translates into CASSLGTGGQPQHF.

This chain joins TRBV7-3 and TRBJ2-3; D remains unclear. Germline loops: CDR1 SGHTA, CDR2 FQGTGA. CDR3 length: 12 amino acids. V was shortened by 5 bases and J by 1 base, with 4 bases between the two germline ends. The CDR3 DNA reads TGTGCCAGCAGCGCAGGCACAGATACGCAGTATTTT. Its translation is CASSAGTDTQYF.